The 5 T cell receptor beta chains below were found in one sample sequenced in a study of blood T cell repertoires in COVID-19. The method was immunoSEQ multiplex PCR; TCRdb's version includes in-frame clones alone and lacks a portion of them. In the table there are roughly 380,000 clones, more than 70% of which are singletons. The sequenced material came from PBMCs or T cells enriched from blood (not recorded which). The receptors were sampled from a man aged 25 to 40 who had recovered from COVID-19.

This clone has a single count. The chain carries TRBV7-9 and TRBJ2-3, with 8 positions matching TRBD1. Germline loops: CDR1 SEHNR, CDR2 FQNEAQ (reference sequence). V lost 3 bases to trimming and J lost 2 bases; unmatched junction nucleotides: 10. The length of the CDR3 is 17 residues. CDR3 nucleotide sequence: TGTGCCAGCAGCTTCCCAATTCGACAGGGGCTCACAGATACGCAGTATTTT. It translates to CASSFPIRQGLTDTQYF.

The V and J genes are TRBV12-3 or TRBV12-4 and TRBJ2-1; 7 nucleotides match TRBD1. The junction had 6 bases not matched to a gene; V was cut back by 6 bases and J by 7 bases. The CDR3 runs to 13 residues. CDR3 in amino acids: CASSLDRVNEQFF. For the CDR3, the DNA is TGTGCCAGCAGCCTCGACAGGGTGAATGAGCAGTTCTTC.

The chain has TRBV20-1 and TRBJ1-4; a possible D gene is TRBD1 (6 bases). With 3 bases removed from V and 8 bases from J, the gap between germline ends came to 22 bases. This CDR3 has 16 amino acids. Germline V gene data show CDR1 as DFQATT and CDR2 as SNEGSKA (reference sequence). CDR3 residues: CSASSSKGGFREKLFF. CDR3 DNA: TGCAGTGCTAGTAGTTCGAAGGGGGGGTTTAGGGAAAAACTGTTTTTT.

V is TRBV5-1 and J is TRBJ2-5, with 10 bases fitting TRBD1. This CDR3 has 14 residues. After removal of 6 bases from V and 2 bases from J, the junction contained 4 bases not matched to a gene. CDR1 and CDR2 (germline): SGHRS, YFSETQ. The CDR3 here is CASTDRGGQETQYF. As DNA, the CDR3 is TGCGCCAGCACGGACAGGGGGGGGCAAGAGACCCAGTACTTC.

The CDR3 sequence: CSARGQGDATEAFF. CDR3 nucleotide sequence: TGCAGCGCGCGGGGACAGGGGGATGCCACTGAAGCTTTCTTT. The chain has TRBV29-1 and TRBJ1-1, with 11 bases lining up with TRBD1. The CDR3 is 14 amino acids. V was pared by 7 bases and J by 4 bases, with 8 bases of the junction left unmatched. Germline lookup yields CDR1 SQVTM and CDR2 ANQGSEA.